This paragraph covers one T cell receptor beta chain sequence. As yet, its antigen is unknown. The sample is drawn from a study of shared clonotypes between healthy human individuals. At the level of the study: Samples came from a couple of female and a few male donors aged 18 to 49.

Notes on the study in general: In general, naive subsets displayed greater estimated richness than memory subsets did.

Assay used: immunoSEQ multiplex PCR; TCRdb lists only in-frame clones, some missing. Among roughly 2.6 million clones listed, around nine tenths were seen once. The CDR3 runs to 12 residues. CDR1 GTSNPN and CDR2 SVGIG come from the germline V gene (reference sequence). V gave up 2 bases and J gave up 6 bases, with 7 bases separating them. This rearrangement joins TRBV30 to TRBJ2-2, with D tentatively TRBD2 (5 bases). The sequence derives from a man aged 18 to 29 in good health. The material sequenced was naive CD4+ T cells sorted from blood. Noted subset: CD45RA+ positively selected. The CDR3 sequence: CAWSPAAGELFF. CDR3 bases: TGTGCCTGGAGTCCAGCGGCCGGGGAGCTGTTTTTT.